The 23 T cell receptor beta chains below all came from one sample that was sequenced in a study of identical twins. Using its own MiXCR run on the 5' RACE reads, TCRdb lists one record per CDR3 protein. Seen here are nearly 650,000 distinct CDR3 sequences, around 7.5% observed once, and the top ten hold roughly 1.6%. These same data were also listed under a study on yellow fever vaccine responses in identical twins.

Sequencing used PBMCs. The receptor set was obtained from a woman under 30 in good health.

The chain joins TRBV20-1 to TRBJ2-7; no firm D call. The V gene's germline CDR1 is DFQATT and CDR2 SNEGSKA (reference sequence). CDR3 length: 11 residues. The V and J ends lost 3 bases and 1 base respectively, with 4 bases between them. In DNA, the CDR3 is TGCAGTGCTAGTTCGTCCTACGAGCAGTACTTC. It encodes CSASSSYEQYF.

In its sample, this clonotype was seen many times. J is TRBJ1-3 and V is TRBV11-3; D is unresolved. Looked up from germline, CDR1 is SGHNT and CDR2 is YENEEA. V gave up 3 bases and J gave up 2 bases, with 8 bases separating them. CDR3 length equals 14 residues. The CDR3 sequence: CASSFGSAGNTIYF. Written as DNA, the CDR3 is TGTGCCAGCAGCTTTGGTAGCGCTGGAAACACCATATATTTT.

V is TRBV7-8 and J is TRBJ1-4, with 7 bases lining up with TRBD1. Germline CDR1 and CDR2: SGHVS and FQNEAQ. The junction had 6 bases not matched to a gene; V was cut back by 4 bases and J by 4 bases. CDR3 size: 15 residues. In DNA, the CDR3 is TGTGCCAGCAGCTCACCGACAGGGAATAATGAAAAACTGTTTTTT. The encoded protein is CASSSPTGNNEKLFF.

The rearrangement joins TRBV5-6 to TRBJ1-1; the D gene is possibly TRBD1 (6 bases). V lost 2 bases and J lost 6, with 11 bases in between. The CDR3 runs to 13 residues. Germline assignment: CDR1 SGHDT and CDR2 YYEEEE. For the CDR3, the DNA is TGTGCCAGCAGCTTTGGGACAATTGCTGAAGCTTTCTTT. This encodes CASSFGTIAEAFF.

This rearrangement joins TRBV7-2 to TRBJ2-2; maybe TRBD2 (6 bases). Germline CDR1 reads SGHTA; CDR2 reads FQGNSA. The length of the CDR3 is 14 residues. V lost 1 base and J 6 bases, leaving 9 bases between the germline ends. Here the CDR3 DNA reads TGTGCCAGCAGCTTAGTCTCGGGGGCCGGGGAGCTGTTTTTT. Its translation: CASSLVSGAGELFF.

This clonotype was seen a few times. This rearrangement joins TRBV12-3 or TRBV12-4 to TRBJ1-1; the D is unclear. The CDR3 runs 15 residues. Trimming cost V 8 bases and J 4 bases, with 20 bases left between them. The CDR3 bases are TGTGCCAGCCTCTGGGCCGGGTTACGAGGCACTGAAGCTTTCTTT. Amino acids: CASLWAGLRGTEAFF.

In its sample, this clonotype was seen many times. The chain couples TRBV10-3 to TRBJ2-2, with TRBD2 identical over 9 bases. With V trimmed by 6 bases and J by 3 bases, 8 bases remained unmatched. CDR1 is ENHRY, CDR2 SYGVKD, per germline. CDR3 length: 16 amino acids. CDR3 nucleotides: TGTGCCATCAGAGGGAATAGCGGGAGTGACACCGGGGAGCTGTTTTTT. It translates to CAIRGNSGSDTGELFF.

This clonotype has just a few counts. CDR3 DNA: TGTGCCAGCACCCCGGGTGGGACCCAGTACTTC. Protein sequence: CASTPGGTQYF. The chain joins TRBV28 to TRBJ2-5; unclear D gene. V was trimmed by 7 bases and J by 7 bases, leaving 10 bases between them. Germline-derived CDR1 and CDR2 are MDHEN and SYDVKM. The CDR3 covers 11 residues.

There are a few counts of this clonotype. The chain couples TRBV20-1 to TRBJ2-7, with D tentatively TRBD2 (6 bases). CDR1 and CDR2 from the germline V gene are DFQATT and SNEGSKA (reference sequence). V was trimmed by 0 bases and J by 4 bases, leaving 22 bases between them. The CDR3 extends over 17 amino acids. CDR3 sequence: CSARDHPGTSSPYEQYF. CDR3 nucleotides: TGCAGTGCTAGAGACCACCCGGGGACTTCGTCCCCTTACGAGCAGTACTTC.

This clonotype was recorded at least ten times. The rearrangement joins TRBV4-2 to TRBJ2-3, with 8 nucleotides matching TRBD2. Germline-derived CDR1 and CDR2 are LGHNA and YNFKEQ. Trimming cost V 2 bases and J 1 base; bases outside gene matches: 8. The CDR3 spans 17 residues. The CDR3 protein is CASSQNGLAEGTDTQYF. The CDR3 nucleotides read TGTGCCAGCAGCCAAAATGGACTAGCTGAAGGCACAGATACGCAGTATTTT.

The V call is TRBV20-1, the J call TRBJ2-3, with a tentative D call TRBD2 (5 bases). Per germline, CDR1 DFQATT and CDR2 SNEGSKA (reference sequence). V lost 6 bases and J lost 6, with 19 bases in between. The CDR3 sequence is 14 residues long. CDR3 residues: CSARGSSAADTQYF. CDR3 coding DNA: TGCAGTGCCCGAGGGAGCTCTGCGGCGGATACGCAGTATTTT.

The chain is built from TRBV4-2 and TRBJ1-2; D perhaps matches TRBD1 (6 bases). V was trimmed by 0 bases and J by 8 bases, leaving 13 bases between them. Germline V gives CDR1 LGHNA, CDR2 YNFKEQ. This CDR3 comprises 14 residues. The CDR3 DNA sequence: TGTGCCAGCAGCCAAGAGACAGGAATAAGCGGCTACACCTTC. Its protein product is CASSQETGISGYTF.

This clonotype turned up a few times. The rearrangement uses TRBV24-1 and TRBJ2-7; D call uncertain. Trimming stripped 3 bases from V and 3 bases from J, with 5 bases between. Germline-derived CDR1 and CDR2 are KGHDR and SFDVKD. This CDR3 is 12 amino acids long. CDR3 protein: CATSDGVYEQYF. DNA of the CDR3: TGTGCCACCAGTGATGGGGTCTACGAGCAGTACTTC.

The chain recombines TRBV6-5 with TRBJ1-1, with TRBD1 matching 7 bases. The germline CDR1 and CDR2 sequences are MNHEY and SVGAGI. Germline trimming cut 7 bases from V and 7 bases from J; bases unmatched to any gene: 6. This CDR3 comprises 12 residues. CDR3 nucleotide sequence: TGTGCCAGCACCCCGGACAGGATTGAAGCTTTCTTT. Translation gives CASTPDRIEAFF.

This clonotype showed up many times. The chain combines TRBV11-2 with TRBJ2-5; TRBD1 is a possible D gene (6 bases). Germline V gene lookup returns CDR1 SGHAT and CDR2 FQNNGV. This CDR3 contains 18 residues. V lost 4 bases and J lost 0, with 21 bases in between. Here the CDR3 reads CASSYRAGATLYQETQYF. The CDR3 nucleotides read TGTGCCAGCAGCTACAGGGCAGGGGCAACCCTGTACCAAGAGACCCAGTACTTC.

The chain has TRBV6-1 and TRBJ2-7; no clear D gene. V lost 8 bases to trimming and J lost 4 bases, with 9 bases between them. This CDR3 contains 11 residues. Per the germline V gene, CDR1 is MNHNS and CDR2 is SASEGT. CDR3 region: CASRRSYEQYF. Written as DNA, the CDR3 is TGTGCCAGCCGACGGAGTTACGAGCAGTACTTC.

This clonotype was counted at least ten times. V and J are TRBV7-2 and TRBJ2-7; 9 bases match TRBD2. Trimming took 0 bases from V and 2 from J; bases not matched to a gene: 2. Germline values: CDR1 SGHTA, CDR2 FQGNSA. The CDR3 loop spans 15 amino acids. The CDR3 coding sequence is TGTGCCAGCAGCTTAGCGGCTAGCGGGACCTACGAGCAGTACTTC. It specifies CASSLAASGTYEQYF.

This sequence joins TRBV28 and TRBJ2-3; 8 nucleotides align to TRBD2. The length of the CDR3 is 16 residues. Trimming took 5 bases from V and 3 from J; bases not matched to a gene: 10. Germline V gene data show CDR1 as MDHEN and CDR2 as SYDVKM. CDR3 DNA sequence: TGTGCCAGCAGTCCACCGGGAGGGAGTGGTACAGATACGCAGTATTTT. Encoded protein: CASSPPGGSGTDTQYF.

CDR3 in amino acids: CASSQFVQNYGYTF. In DNA, the CDR3 is TGTGCCAGCAGCCAGTTTGTTCAGAACTATGGCTACACCTTC. The chain carries TRBV3-1 and TRBJ1-2; D is undetermined. The length of the CDR3 is 14 residues. Germline V gene sequence: CDR1 LGHDT, CDR2 YNNKEL (reference sequence). The germline V and J ends were trimmed by 3 bases and 2 bases, with 10 bases remaining between them.

This clonotype has more than one count but fewer than ten. This chain links TRBV27 with TRBJ1-4; D is unresolved. CDR3 size: 16 residues. CDR1 is MNHEY and CDR2 is SMNVEV in the germline V gene (reference sequence). Trimming took 2 bases from V and 5 from J, leaving 15 bases between them. The CDR3 bases are TGTGCCAGCAGTTTAAGTGCAGGCCTTCGCAATGAAAAACTGTTTTTT. Amino acids: CASSLSAGLRNEKLFF.

The V and J genes are TRBV6-5 and TRBJ2-1; D might be TRBD1 (6 bases). The CDR3 runs to 17 residues. Trimming took off 0 bases at V and 4 bases at J, with 16 bases between the two ends. From germline, CDR1 is MNHEY and CDR2 SVGAGI. The CDR3 nucleotides are TGTGCCAGCAGTTACTCGGCGCCCACAGGGATTTACAATGAGCAGTTCTTC. This sequence encodes CASSYSAPTGIYNEQFF.

This clonotype was picked up a small number of times. The chain links TRBV24-1 to TRBJ2-5, with a tentative D call TRBD1 (6 bases). This CDR3 is built from 15 residues. Per the germline V gene, CDR1 is KGHDR and CDR2 is SFDVKD. Between the trimmed V and J ends, which lost 4 bases and 2 bases, there was a span of 13 bases. The CDR3 here is CATSDPGDGQETQYF. CDR3 sequence (DNA): TGTGCCACCAGTGACCCAGGGGATGGGCAAGAGACCCAGTACTTC.

The chain employs TRBV7-6 and TRBJ1-6; D gene ambiguous. This CDR3 is built from 15 residues. Trimming stripped 2 bases from V and 7 bases from J, with 12 bases between. In germline, CDR1 is SGHVS, CDR2 FNYEAQ. The chain's CDR3 is CASSLSRGTNSPLHF. The CDR3 DNA reads TGTGCCAGCAGCTTAAGTCGGGGTACGAATTCACCCCTCCACTTT.